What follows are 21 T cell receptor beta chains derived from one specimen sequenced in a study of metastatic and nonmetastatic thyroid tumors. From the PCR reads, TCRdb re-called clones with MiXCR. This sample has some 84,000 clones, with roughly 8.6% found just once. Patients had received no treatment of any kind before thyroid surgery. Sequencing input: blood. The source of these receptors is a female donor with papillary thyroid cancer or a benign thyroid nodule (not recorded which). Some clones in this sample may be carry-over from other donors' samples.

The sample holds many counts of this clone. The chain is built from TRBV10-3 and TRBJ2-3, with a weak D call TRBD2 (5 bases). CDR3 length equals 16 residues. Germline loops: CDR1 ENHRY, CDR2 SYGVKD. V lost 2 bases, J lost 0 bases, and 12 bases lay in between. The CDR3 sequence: CAISEAAEMSTDTQYF. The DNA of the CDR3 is TGTGCCATCAGTGAGGCAGCGGAAATGAGCACAGATACGCAGTATTTT.

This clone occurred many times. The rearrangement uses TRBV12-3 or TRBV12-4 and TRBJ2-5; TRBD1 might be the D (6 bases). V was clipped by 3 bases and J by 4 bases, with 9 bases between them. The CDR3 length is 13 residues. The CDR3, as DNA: TGTGCCAGCAGTTTCCAGGGGAGAGAGACCCAGTACTTC. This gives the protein CASSFQGRETQYF.

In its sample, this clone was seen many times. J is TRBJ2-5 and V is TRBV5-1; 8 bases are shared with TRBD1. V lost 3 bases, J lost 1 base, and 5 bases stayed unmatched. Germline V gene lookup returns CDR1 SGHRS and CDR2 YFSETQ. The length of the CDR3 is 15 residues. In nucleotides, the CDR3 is TGCGCCAGCAGCTCGGACAGGGCAGCCCAAGAGACCCAGTACTTC. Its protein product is CASSSDRAAQETQYF.

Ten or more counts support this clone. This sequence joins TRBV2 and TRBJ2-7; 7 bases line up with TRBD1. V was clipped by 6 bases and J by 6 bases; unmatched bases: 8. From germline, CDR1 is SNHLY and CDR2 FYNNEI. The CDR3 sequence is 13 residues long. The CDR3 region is CASRPTGLSEQYF. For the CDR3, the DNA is TGTGCCAGCAGACCGACAGGGCTTTCCGAGCAGTACTTC.

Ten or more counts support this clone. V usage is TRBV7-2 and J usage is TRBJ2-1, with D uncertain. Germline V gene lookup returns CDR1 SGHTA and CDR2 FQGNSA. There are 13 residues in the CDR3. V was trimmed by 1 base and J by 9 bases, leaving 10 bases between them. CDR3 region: CASSLESAIEQFF. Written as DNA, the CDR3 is TGTGCCAGCAGCTTAGAATCGGCGATTGAGCAGTTCTTC.

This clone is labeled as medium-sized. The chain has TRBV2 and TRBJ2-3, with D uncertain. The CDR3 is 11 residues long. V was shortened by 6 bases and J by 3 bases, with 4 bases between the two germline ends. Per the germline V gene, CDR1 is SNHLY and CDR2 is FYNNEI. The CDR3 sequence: CASRFTDTQYF. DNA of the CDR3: TGTGCCAGCAGGTTTACAGATACGCAGTATTTT.

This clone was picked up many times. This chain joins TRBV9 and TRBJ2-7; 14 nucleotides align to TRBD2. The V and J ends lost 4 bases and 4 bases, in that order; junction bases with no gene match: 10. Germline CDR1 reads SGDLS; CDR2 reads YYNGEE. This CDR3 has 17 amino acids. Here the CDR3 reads CASSSRGTSGGAYEQYF. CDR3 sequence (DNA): TGTGCCAGCAGCTCCCGAGGGACTAGCGGGGGAGCTTACGAGCAGTACTTC.

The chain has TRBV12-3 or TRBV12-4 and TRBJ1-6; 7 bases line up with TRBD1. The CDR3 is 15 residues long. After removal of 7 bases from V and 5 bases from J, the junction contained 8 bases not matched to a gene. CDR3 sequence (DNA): TGTGCCAGCACCTTGGGGGACAGCCATAATTCACCCCTCCACTTT. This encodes CASTLGDSHNSPLHF.

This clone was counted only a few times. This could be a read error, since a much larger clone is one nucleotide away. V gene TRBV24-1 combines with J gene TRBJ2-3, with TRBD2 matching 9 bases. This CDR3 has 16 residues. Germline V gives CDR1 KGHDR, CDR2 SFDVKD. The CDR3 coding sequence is TGTGCCACCAATGATTTCCAGCGGGGGGCCCTGGGTACGCAGTATTTT. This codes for CATNDFQRGALGTQYF.

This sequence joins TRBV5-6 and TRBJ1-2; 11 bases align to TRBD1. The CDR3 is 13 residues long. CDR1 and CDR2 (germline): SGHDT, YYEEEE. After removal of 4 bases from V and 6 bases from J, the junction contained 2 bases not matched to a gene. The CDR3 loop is CASSQGQGDGYTF. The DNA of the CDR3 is TGTGCCAGCAGCCAGGGACAGGGGGATGGCTACACCTTC. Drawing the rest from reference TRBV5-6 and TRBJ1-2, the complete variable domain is DAGVTQSPTHLIKTRGQQVTLRCSPKSGHDTVSWYQQALGQGPQFIFQYYEEEERQRGNFPDRFSGHQFPNYSSELNVNALLLGDSALYLCASSQGQGDGYTFGSGTRLTVV.

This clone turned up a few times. CDR3 in DNA: TGCAGTGCTAGGAGTCCACAGGGCTCAAAGCCCCAGCATTTT. Amino acids: CSARSPQGSKPQHF. The chain uses TRBV20-1 and TRBJ1-5; tentatively, D is TRBD1 (6 bases). Germline values: CDR1 DFQATT, CDR2 SNEGSKA (reference sequence). Trimming removed 3 bases from V and 8 bases from J, with 17 bases in between. The length of the CDR3 is 14 residues.

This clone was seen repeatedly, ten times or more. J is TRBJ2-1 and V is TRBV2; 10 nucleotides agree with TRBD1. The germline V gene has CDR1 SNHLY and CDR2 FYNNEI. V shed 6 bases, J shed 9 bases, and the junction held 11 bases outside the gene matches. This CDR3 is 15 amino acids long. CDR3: CASSTDRGRYGEQFF. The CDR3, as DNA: TGTGCCAGCAGCACCGACAGGGGGCGTTACGGTGAGCAGTTCTTC.

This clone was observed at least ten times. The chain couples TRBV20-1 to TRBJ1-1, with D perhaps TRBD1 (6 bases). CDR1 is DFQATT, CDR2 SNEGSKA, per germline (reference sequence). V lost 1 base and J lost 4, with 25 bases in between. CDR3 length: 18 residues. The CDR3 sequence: CSARAGGDLQMEGTEAFF. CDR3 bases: TGCAGTGCTAGAGCGGGGGGCGATCTTCAAATGGAGGGCACTGAAGCTTTCTTT.

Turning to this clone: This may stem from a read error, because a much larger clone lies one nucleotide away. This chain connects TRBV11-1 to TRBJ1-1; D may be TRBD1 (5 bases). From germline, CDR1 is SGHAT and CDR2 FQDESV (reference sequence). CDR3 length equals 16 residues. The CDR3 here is CASSPPGGGMNTEDFF. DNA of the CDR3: TGTGCCAGCAGCCCCCCCGGGGGGGGAATGAACACTGAAGATTTCTTT.

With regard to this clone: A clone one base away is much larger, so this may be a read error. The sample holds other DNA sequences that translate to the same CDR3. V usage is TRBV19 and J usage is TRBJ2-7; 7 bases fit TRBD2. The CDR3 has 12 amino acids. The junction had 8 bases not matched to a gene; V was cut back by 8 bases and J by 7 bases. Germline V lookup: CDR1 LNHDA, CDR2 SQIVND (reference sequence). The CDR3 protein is CASLGGGGEQYF. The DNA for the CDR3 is TGTGCCAGTCTCGGAGGCGGGGGTGAGCAGTACTTC.

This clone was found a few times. Here the CDR3 reads CSVKPGGDTEAFF. The CDR3 nucleotides read TGCAGCGTAAAGCCCGGTGGGGACACTGAAGCTTTCTTT. The V gene is TRBV29-1, the J gene TRBJ1-1, with D unresolved. The CDR3 extends over 13 amino acids. Germline V gene sequence: CDR1 SQVTM, CDR2 ANQGSEA. With 6 bases removed from V and 3 bases from J, the gap between germline ends came to 14 bases.

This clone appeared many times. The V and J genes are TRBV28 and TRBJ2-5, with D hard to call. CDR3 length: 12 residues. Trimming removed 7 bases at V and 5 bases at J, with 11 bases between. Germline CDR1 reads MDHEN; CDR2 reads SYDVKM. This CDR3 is CASNEDRETQYF. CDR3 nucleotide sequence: TGTGCCAGCAATGAGGATAGGGAGACCCAGTACTTC.

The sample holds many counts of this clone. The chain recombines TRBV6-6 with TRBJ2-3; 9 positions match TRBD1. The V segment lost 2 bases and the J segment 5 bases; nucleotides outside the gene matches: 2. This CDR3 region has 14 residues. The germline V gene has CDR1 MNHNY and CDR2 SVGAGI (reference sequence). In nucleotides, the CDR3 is TGTGCCAGCAGTTACGGGACAGGGAAAGATACGCAGTATTTT. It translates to CASSYGTGKDTQYF.

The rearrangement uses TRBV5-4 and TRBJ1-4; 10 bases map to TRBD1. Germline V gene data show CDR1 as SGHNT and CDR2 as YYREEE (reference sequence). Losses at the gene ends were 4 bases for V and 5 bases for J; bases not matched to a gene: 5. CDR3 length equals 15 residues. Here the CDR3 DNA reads TGTGCCAGCAGCACCGGGACAGGGGTAAATGAAAAACTGTTTTTT. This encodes CASSTGTGVNEKLFF.

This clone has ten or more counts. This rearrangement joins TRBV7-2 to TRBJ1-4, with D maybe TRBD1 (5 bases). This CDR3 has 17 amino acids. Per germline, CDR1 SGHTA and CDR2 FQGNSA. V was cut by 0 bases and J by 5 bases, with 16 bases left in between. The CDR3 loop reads CASSLAVGGEVNEKLFF. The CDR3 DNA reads TGTGCCAGCAGCTTAGCTGTGGGGGGGGAGGTAAATGAAAAACTGTTTTTT.

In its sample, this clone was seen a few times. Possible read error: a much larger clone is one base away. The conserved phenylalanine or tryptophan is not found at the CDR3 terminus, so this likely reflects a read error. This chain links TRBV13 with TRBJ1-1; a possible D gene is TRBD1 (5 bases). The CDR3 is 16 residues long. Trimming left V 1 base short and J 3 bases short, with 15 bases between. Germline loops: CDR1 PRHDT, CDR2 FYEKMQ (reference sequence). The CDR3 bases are TGTGCCAGCAGCTTAGACGTTGCGCGGGGGGACACTGAAGCTTTCTCT. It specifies CASSLDVARGDTEAFS.